This section outlines one TCR beta chain sequence together with its context. The antigen is not known. These data come from a study of response to subunit inactivated influenza vaccine. General study findings and limits: The authors put forward the suggestion that each seasonal influenza vaccination may bring in only a limited number of new T cells.

TCRdb recomputed calls from the RT-PCR reads with MiXCR, one row per CDR3 protein. Seen here are 530,000 or so distinct CDR3 sequences, approximately 10% observed once, and the top ten hold 10%. The clonotype comes from a man aged 50-60 years who received an inactivated influenza vaccine. This sample comprised PBMCs from blood, obtained on the day of vaccination.

The chain's CDR3 is CASSLEAMDIDEQFF. CDR3 DNA: TGCGCCAGCAGCTTGGAAGCCATGGATATCGATGAGCAGTTCTTC. The rearrangement joins TRBV5-1 to TRBJ2-1, with no clear D. Germline-derived CDR1 and CDR2 are SGHRS and YFSETQ. This CDR3 has 15 amino acids. The V and J ends lost 0 bases and 8 bases respectively, with 15 bases between them.